What follows are 18 T cell receptor beta chains derived from one specimen sequenced in a study of cytomegalovirus exposure and HLA in healthy donors. In the PCR, 60 Vbeta and 13 Jbeta primers were used. Only in-frame clones appear in the TCRdb table, and some are missing; sequencing was by immunoSEQ multiplex PCR. Of approximately 150,000 clones in the sample, around 79% were seen once. The sequenced material came from PBMCs. The receptors here all came from a human donor in good health.

The gene calls are TRBV19 and TRBJ2-7, with TRBD1 matching 7 bases. The CDR3 contains 13 residues. Per the germline V gene, CDR1 is LNHDA and CDR2 is SQIVND (reference sequence). The V and J ends lost 9 bases and 2 bases, in that order; junction bases with no gene match: 7. The CDR3 loop is CASRARGTYEQYF. The CDR3 DNA follows: TGTGCCAGCCGCGCCAGGGGGACCTACGAGCAGTACTTC.

In regard to this clone: This sample also contains other DNA sequences that code for the same CDR3. The genes are TRBV19 and TRBJ1-1; D is ambiguous. Germline V gene sequence: CDR1 LNHDA, CDR2 SQIVND (reference sequence). The CDR3 spans 13 residues. Trimming stripped 3 bases from V and 1 base from J, with 6 bases between. As DNA, the CDR3 is TGTGCCAGTAGTATCAGCGGGAACACTGAAGCTTTCTTT. It encodes CASSISGNTEAFF. The full variable domain, rest sourced from reference TRBV19 and TRBJ1-1, is DGGITQSPKYLFRKEGQNVTLSCEQNLNHDAMYWYRQDPGQGLRLIYYSQIVNDFQKGDIAEGYSVSREKKESFPLTVTSAQKNPTAFYLCASSISGNTEAFFGQGTRLTVV.

J is TRBJ1-1 and V is TRBV5-6; unclear D gene. The V gene lost 4 bases and the J gene lost 0 bases, with 10 bases spanning the gap. The CDR3 length is 14 residues. Germline assignment: CDR1 SGHDT and CDR2 YYEEEE. The CDR3 nucleotides read TGTGCCAGCAGCGTAACAGCTTTGAACACTGAAGCTTTCTTT. It translates to CASSVTALNTEAFF.

The gene calls are TRBV14 and TRBJ2-1; D possibly corresponds to TRBD1 (5 bases). V lost 0 bases and J 0 bases, leaving 9 bases between the germline ends. This CDR3 contains 16 residues. The germline gives CDR1 SGHDN, CDR2 FVKESK. CDR3 sequence (DNA): TGTGCCAGCAGCCAAGAAGGGGTGGTCTCCTACAATGAGCAGTTCTTC. Translated: CASSQEGVVSYNEQFF.

The chain is built from TRBV9 and TRBJ2-3; 8 positions match TRBD2. There are 16 residues in the CDR3. Germline trimming cut 0 bases from V and 3 bases from J; bases unmatched to any gene: 6. Per germline, CDR1 SGDLS and CDR2 YYNGEE. DNA of the CDR3: TGTGCCAGCAGCGTAGCGATAGCGGGAATAACAGATACGCAGTATTTT. This sequence encodes CASSVAIAGITDTQYF.

A single count supports this clone. The chain is built from TRBV10-1 and TRBJ1-1; D gene unclear. Trimming shortened V by 0 bases and J by 11 bases, and 13 bases separated the two germline ends. CDR1 and CDR2 (germline): WNHNN, SYGVQD (reference sequence). The CDR3 covers 13 residues. CDR3 in DNA: TGCGCCAGCAGTGAGTCTAAGAGCGGGATGGCTTTCTTT. Protein product: CASSESKSGMAFF.

V and J are TRBV9 and TRBJ2-7, with D possibly TRBD2 on 5 matching bases. The V end lost 0 bases, the J end lost 3 bases, and 10 bases lay between the germline ends. The V gene's germline CDR1 is SGDLS and CDR2 YYNGEE. CDR3 length: 14 residues. The CDR3 DNA sequence: TGTGCCAGCAGCGTAGCTGAGGGAAACTACGAGCAGTACTTC. Translated, it gives CASSVAEGNYEQYF.

This clone was seen a few times. The V call is TRBV9, the J call TRBJ1-1; D is unclear. This CDR3 contains 13 residues. With 0 bases removed from V and 4 bases from J, the gap between germline ends came to 7 bases. Germline V CDR1 and CDR2: SGDLS, YYNGEE. DNA of the CDR3: TGTGCCAGCAGCGTAGTCTCAGGCACTGAAGCTTTCTTT. It encodes CASSVVSGTEAFF.

V and J are TRBV5-6 and TRBJ1-6; D may be TRBD1 (5 bases). CDR1 is SGHDT, CDR2 YYEEEE, per germline. The CDR3 consists of 17 residues. The V gene lost 1 base and the J gene lost 4 bases, with 15 bases spanning the gap. CDR3 residues: CASSLPGGAGYNSPLHF. The CDR3 coding sequence is TGTGCCAGCAGCTTGCCTGGCGGGGCCGGGTATAATTCACCCCTCCACTTT.

This clone was detected only a few times. The rearrangement uses TRBV5-5 and TRBJ1-4; D is ambiguous. Per germline, CDR1 SGHKS and CDR2 YYEKEE (reference sequence). V was clipped by 4 bases and J by 5 bases, with 12 bases between them. The CDR3 consists of 14 residues. CDR3 sequence reads: CASSLGGWNEKLFF. CDR3 in DNA: TGTGCCAGCAGCCTGGGAGGGTGGAATGAAAAACTGTTTTTT.

V is TRBV12-5 and J is TRBJ1-1; D is unresolved. Trimming left V 0 bases short and J 6 bases short, with 17 bases between. Per germline, CDR1 LGHNT and CDR2 FRNRAP. This CDR3 is 16 amino acids long. CDR3 region: CASGLVLDLLGAEAFF. The CDR3 nucleotides read TGTGCTAGTGGTTTGGTACTAGATCTTCTCGGGGCTGAAGCTTTCTTT.

About this clone: Distinct nucleotide sequences in the sample also encode this CDR3. The chain has TRBV6-5 and TRBJ2-1; possibly TRBD1 for D (6 bases). Germline V CDR1 and CDR2: MNHEY, SVGAGI. V was cut by 5 bases and J by 2 bases, with 7 bases left in between. This CDR3 has 13 amino acids. The CDR3 coding sequence is TGTGCCAGCAGTCGGACAGCCTACAATGAGCAGTTCTTC. Translated: CASSRTAYNEQFF.

The chain uses TRBV13 and TRBJ2-2; D is possibly TRBD2 (5 bases). The V gene lost 3 bases and the J gene lost 4 bases, with 18 bases spanning the gap. CDR1 is PRHDT, CDR2 FYEKMQ, per germline (reference sequence). The CDR3 loop spans 17 amino acids. CDR3 region: CASSFSLGGYSTGELFF. CDR3 DNA: TGTGCCAGCAGCTTTTCACTAGGCGGGTACTCCACCGGGGAGCTGTTTTTT.

The chain employs TRBV2 and TRBJ1-3; 9 nucleotides align to TRBD1. CDR3 length: 18 residues. V shed 2 bases and J 0 bases; nucleotides not matched to a gene: 8. Per the germline V gene, CDR1 is SNHLY and CDR2 is FYNNEI. In DNA, the CDR3 is TGTGCCAGCAGTGAATTTGGGACAGGGACCTTCTCTGGAAACACCATATATTTT. It yields the protein CASSEFGTGTFSGNTIYF.

The chain couples TRBV7-6 to TRBJ2-3, with 10 bases that match TRBD2. The CDR3 totals 17 residues. V was clipped by 5 bases and J by 5 bases; unmatched bases: 13. CDR1 SGHVS and CDR2 FNYEAQ come from the germline V gene. The CDR3 sequence is CASSVFTSGRVGDTQYF. The CDR3 coding sequence is TGTGCCAGCAGCGTGTTCACGAGCGGGAGGGTTGGAGATACGCAGTATTTT.

This clone appeared a single time. The chain links TRBV2 to TRBJ2-7, with 7 bases matching TRBD1. The length of the CDR3 is 15 residues. The germline gives CDR1 SNHLY, CDR2 FYNNEI. The J segment lost 2 bases and the V segment lost 0 bases, leaving 4 bases of the junction unmatched. The CDR3 loop is CASSEAPGTAYEQYF. In nucleotides, the CDR3 is TGTGCCAGCAGTGAAGCGCCTGGGACAGCCTACGAGCAGTACTTC.

This chain connects TRBV7-2 to TRBJ2-7; possibly TRBD2 for D (5 bases). This CDR3 is 15 amino acids long. Per germline, CDR1 SGHTA and CDR2 FQGNSA. The ends were cut back, 2 bases at V and 2 bases at J, with 13 bases in the middle. CDR3: CASSLQARAPYEQYF. The CDR3 coding sequence is TGTGCCAGCAGCTTACAAGCGAGGGCCCCCTACGAGCAGTACTTC.

The chain couples TRBV30 to TRBJ2-7; D perhaps matches TRBD1 (6 bases). Germline CDR1 reads GTSNPN; CDR2 reads SVGIG (reference sequence). The CDR3 is 15 residues long. The V and J ends lost 4 bases and 0 bases respectively, with 16 bases between them. The DNA of the CDR3 is TGTGCCTGGAAAACCGGGACATTCAGCTCCTACGAGCAGTACTTC. Amino acids: CAWKTGTFSSYEQYF.